The 6 T cell receptor beta chains presented below share a single source sample, sequenced in a study of cytomegalovirus exposure and HLA in healthy donors. Both 60 Vbeta primers and 13 Jbeta primers went into the PCR. Repertoires were generated with immunoSEQ multiplex PCR, while TCRdb's copy carries only in-frame clones and drops some. Of over 100,000 clones in the sample, around 80% were seen once. Material for sequencing was PBMCs. The source of these receptors is a man aged 30 to 39 in good health and CMV-seronegative.

J is TRBJ1-2 and V is TRBV11-2; 8 bases are shared with TRBD1. The CDR3 consists of 16 residues. Trimming took 5 bases from V and 5 from J; bases not matched to a gene: 13. Per the germline V gene, CDR1 is SGHAT and CDR2 is FQNNGV. Here the CDR3 reads CASSPNGGQGAYGYTF. In nucleotides, the CDR3 is TGTGCCAGCAGCCCCAACGGCGGGCAGGGGGCTTATGGCTACACCTTC.

This rearrangement joins TRBV2 to TRBJ2-3; 9 bases match TRBD2. CDR3 length: 13 amino acids. Germline values: CDR1 SNHLY, CDR2 FYNNEI. The V segment lost 6 bases and the J segment 4 bases; nucleotides outside the gene matches: 2. The CDR3 reads CASRRGGADTQYF. Here the CDR3 DNA reads TGTGCCAGCAGGCGGGGGGGCGCAGATACGCAGTATTTT.

The genes are TRBV6-4 and TRBJ1-1, with 9 bases identical to TRBD1. V lost 5 bases and J lost 6; bases outside the gene matches: 7. The CDR3 has 14 residues. The V gene's germline CDR1 is MRHNA and CDR2 SNTAGT. CDR3 loop: CASSSGQGNAEAFF. As DNA, the CDR3 is TGTGCCAGCAGTTCGGGACAGGGTAACGCTGAAGCTTTCTTT.

The V gene is TRBV29-1, the J gene TRBJ1-3, with 7 bases fitting TRBD1. V lost 6 bases, J lost 4 bases, and 9 bases stayed unmatched. This CDR3 region has 14 residues. CDR1 SQVTM and CDR2 ANQGSEA come from the germline V gene. CDR3 loop: CSVGGQLEGNTIYF. The CDR3 region has the DNA TGCAGCGTGGGGGGACAGCTGGAGGGAAACACCATATATTTT. Looking up the rest from reference TRBV29-1 and TRBJ1-3 gives the full variable domain: SAVISQKPSRDICQRGTSLTIQCQVDSQVTMMFWYRQQPGQSLTLIATANQGSEATYESGFVIDKFPISRPNLTFSTLTVSNMSPEDSSIYLCSVGGQLEGNTIYFGEGSWLTVV.

In this sample, this clone turned up once. The V and J genes are TRBV27 and TRBJ2-3; 13 nucleotides align to TRBD2. Germline CDR1 MNHEY, CDR2 SMNVEV (reference sequence). The CDR3 spans 17 residues. The trim removed 6 bases at V and 6 bases at J, leaving 12 bases unmatched. CDR3 bases: TGTGCCAGCAGCCTTGGGACTAGCGGGACTGGCGTGGATACGCAGTATTTT. Its protein is CASSLGTSGTGVDTQYF.

The genes are TRBV5-6 and TRBJ1-1, with a weak D call TRBD1 (5 bases). The CDR3 spans 15 residues. Germline CDR1 is SGHDT and CDR2 is YYEEEE. V dropped 1 base and J dropped 1 base, with 11 bases sitting between them. CDR3: CASSLFFQGNTEAFF. The CDR3 nucleotides read TGTGCCAGCAGCTTGTTCTTCCAGGGGAACACTGAAGCTTTCTTT.